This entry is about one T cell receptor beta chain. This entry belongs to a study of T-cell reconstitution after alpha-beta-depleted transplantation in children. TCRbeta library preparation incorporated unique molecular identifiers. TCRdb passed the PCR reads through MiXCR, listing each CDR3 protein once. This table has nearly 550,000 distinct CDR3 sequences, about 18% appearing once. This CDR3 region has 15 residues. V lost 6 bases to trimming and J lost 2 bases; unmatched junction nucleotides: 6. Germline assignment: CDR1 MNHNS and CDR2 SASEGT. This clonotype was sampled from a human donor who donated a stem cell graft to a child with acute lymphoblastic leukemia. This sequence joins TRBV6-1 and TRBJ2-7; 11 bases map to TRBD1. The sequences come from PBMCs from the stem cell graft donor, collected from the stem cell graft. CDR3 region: CASSKPGQGAYEQYF. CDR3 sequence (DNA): TGTGCCAGCAGCAAGCCGGGACAGGGGGCCTACGAGCAGTACTTC.